The 23 T cell receptor beta chains below all came from one sample that was sequenced in a study of blood T cell repertoires in COVID-19 (dated by TCRdb to 2018 to 2020). To prepare the library, the immunoSEQ multiplex PCR assay was applied. The table comes from immuneACCESS by way of TCRdb, which keeps in-frame sequences with V and J called. Part of the clones is missing from these tables; in studies checked, under half for an unresolved V gene and the rest for unknown reasons. The table for this sample lists approximately 150,000 clones; about three quarters of them were counted only once. The ten largest account for 1.9% of the sample. Specimen: peripheral blood. The receptors stem from a woman in her sixties with acute or convalescent COVID-19.

The genes are TRBV2 and TRBJ1-5, with D unresolved. Per the germline V gene, CDR1 is SNHLY and CDR2 is FYNNEI. The CDR3 has 13 amino acids. V lost 8 bases and J lost 7, with 15 bases in between. Written as DNA, the CDR3 is TGTGCCAGCTCAAGCCGGGTGAGACAGCCCCAGCATTTT. This encodes CASSSRVRQPQHF.

This clone was observed a handful of times. The V and J genes are TRBV5-1 and TRBJ1-2; D is unclear. The CDR3 loop spans 16 amino acids. Trimming removed 3 bases at V and 4 bases at J, with 19 bases between. Germline assignment: CDR1 SGHRS and CDR2 YFSETQ. The DNA for the CDR3 is TGCGCCAGCAGCTCAATGACACACGCCCGGGGCTATGGCTACACCTTC. The encoded protein is CASSSMTHARGYGYTF.

This clone was picked up one time. V and J are TRBV10-3 and TRBJ1-4; possible D gene TRBD1, 5 bases. Trimming shortened V by 6 bases and J by 8 bases, and 13 bases separated the two germline ends. Germline assignment: CDR1 ENHRY and CDR2 SYGVKD. The CDR3 sequence is 13 residues long. The CDR3 nucleotides read TGTGCCATCAGCGTAGTATCAGGGGAAAAACTGTTTTTT. It codes for CAISVVSGEKLFF.

The chain has TRBV4-2 and TRBJ2-5; D remains ambiguous. Trimming removed 1 base at V and 2 bases at J, with 8 bases between. Germline loops: CDR1 LGHNA, CDR2 YNFKEQ. This CDR3 is built from 14 residues. CDR3 in amino acids: CASSQGGNQETQYF. CDR3 nucleotide sequence: TGTGCCAGCAGCCAAGGCGGCAATCAAGAGACCCAGTACTTC.

This clone was counted a few times. The chain uses TRBV5-4 and TRBJ2-1; a weak D match, TRBD2 (6 bases). Germline values: CDR1 SGHNT, CDR2 YYREEE (reference sequence). CDR3 size: 15 residues. Trimming removed 6 bases from V and 8 bases from J, with 21 bases in between. In DNA form, the CDR3 reads TGTGCCAGCACCTCTTTTTCGACGGAGGGTGATGAGCAGTTCTTC. This encodes CASTSFSTEGDEQFF.

The rearrangement joins TRBV12-3 or TRBV12-4 to TRBJ1-2; D is unresolved. The CDR3 is 12 residues long. Trimming shortened V by 6 bases and J by 5 bases, and 10 bases separated the two germline ends. The CDR3, as DNA: TGTGCCAGCAGGGCAAGGACTTATGGCTACACCTTC. Its protein is CASRARTYGYTF.

The chain uses TRBV18 and TRBJ2-1, with D possibly being TRBD1 (6 bases). In germline, CDR1 is KGHSH, CDR2 LQKENI. The V gene lost 1 base and the J gene lost 6 bases, with 13 bases spanning the gap. This CDR3 contains 15 residues. Written as DNA, the CDR3 is TGTGCCAGCTCACCACTTATTGGACAGTCCAATGAGCAGTTCTTC. Its translation is CASSPLIGQSNEQFF. The full variable domain, its missing parts supplied by reference TRBV18 and TRBJ2-1, is NAGVMQNPRHLVRRRGQEARLRCSPMKGHSHVYWYRQLPEEGLKFMVYLQKENIIDESGMPKERFSAEFPKEGPSILRIQQVVRGDSAAYFCASSPLIGQSNEQFFGPGTRLTVL.

The CDR3 bases are TGTGCCACCAGCAGCGAGGGGAGGGCACCCCTCCACTTT. This sequence encodes CATSSEGRAPLHF. The rearrangement links TRBV15 to TRBJ1-6; possibly TRBD1 for D (5 bases). CDR1 and CDR2 from the germline V gene are LNHNV and YYDKDF (reference sequence). V lost 3 bases and J lost 11, with 11 bases in between. The CDR3 loop spans 13 amino acids.

The chain has TRBV30 and TRBJ2-7; D is perhaps TRBD1 (7 bases). The CDR3 spans 14 residues. From germline, CDR1 is GTSNPN and CDR2 SVGIG (reference sequence). Deletions cut 4 bases from V and 6 bases from J, with 19 bases between. In DNA form, the CDR3 reads TGTGCCTGGACGGGGGACAGCCTAGGATCCGAGCAGTACTTC. Its translation is CAWTGDSLGSEQYF. The full variable domain, in which reference TRBV30 and TRBJ2-7 provide the parts outside the CDR3, is SQTIHQWPATLVQPVGSPLSLECTVEGTSNPNLYWYRQAAGRGLQLLFYSVGIGQISSEVPQNLSASRPQDRQFILSSKKLLLSDSGFYLCAWTGDSLGSEQYFGPGTRLTVT.

This chain links TRBV6-5 with TRBJ2-7, with a weak D call TRBD2 (6 bases). The germline V gene has CDR1 MNHEY and CDR2 SVGAGI. The CDR3 has 15 amino acids. Trimming removed 6 bases from V and 0 bases from J, with 15 bases in between. CDR3 DNA sequence: TGTGCCAGCAGCGACCTGGGACTTAGCTCCTACGAGCAGTACTTC. Translation gives CASSDLGLSSYEQYF.

V and J are TRBV7-9 and TRBJ2-7; D is perhaps TRBD2 (5 bases). The V gene lost 1 base and the J gene lost 6 bases, with 10 bases spanning the gap. CDR3 size: 13 residues. Germline V lookup: CDR1 SEHNR, CDR2 FQNEAQ (reference sequence). The CDR3: CASSLGPGGEQYF. The CDR3 DNA sequence: TGTGCCAGCAGCTTAGGCCCAGGAGGCGAGCAGTACTTC.

V is TRBV10-3 and J is TRBJ1-1; tentatively, D is TRBD1 (6 bases). This CDR3 is 17 amino acids long. Germline assignment: CDR1 ENHRY and CDR2 SYGVKD. Trimming took 3 bases from V and 1 from J, leaving 18 bases between them. The CDR3 here is CAISDPGHLSGNTEAFF. The CDR3 bases are TGTGCCATCAGTGACCCGGGACACTTGAGTGGGAACACTGAAGCTTTCTTT.

This rearrangement joins TRBV30 to TRBJ1-2; TRBD1 might be the D (6 bases). Trimming shortened V by 3 bases and J by 4 bases, and 15 bases separated the two germline ends. This CDR3 has 14 residues. Germline V gives CDR1 GTSNPN, CDR2 SVGIG (reference sequence). The CDR3 bases are TGTGCCTGGAGCCCCACAGGGATTCGCTATGGCTACACCTTC. Encoded protein: CAWSPTGIRYGYTF.

The genes are TRBV30 and TRBJ1-2, with 9 bases lining up with TRBD1. V shed 1 base and J 4 bases; nucleotides not matched to a gene: 10. The CDR3 is made up of 16 amino acids. Per the germline V gene, CDR1 is GTSNPN and CDR2 is SVGIG (reference sequence). In DNA form, the CDR3 reads TGTGCCTGGAGTGCCGGGACAGGGAGGGGGGGCTATGGCTACACCTTC. As protein: CAWSAGTGRGGYGYTF.

The chain has TRBV6-6 and TRBJ2-7; D unclear. Germline lookup yields CDR1 MNHNY and CDR2 SVGAGI (reference sequence). CDR3 length equals 13 residues. V was trimmed by 7 bases and J by 0 bases, leaving 10 bases between them. The CDR3 loop is CASKRLFSYEQYF. CDR3 sequence (DNA): TGTGCCAGCAAGAGACTCTTCTCCTACGAGCAGTACTTC.

The chain combines TRBV7-9 with TRBJ1-2; D might be TRBD1 (5 bases). Trimming took 5 bases from V and 3 from J, leaving 13 bases between them. The CDR3 length is 14 residues. Germline lookup yields CDR1 SEHNR and CDR2 FQNEAQ (reference sequence). DNA for the CDR3: TGTGCCAGCAGCCCCCTCAGGGAGGACTATGGCTACACCTTC. This encodes CASSPLREDYGYTF. Drawing the rest from reference TRBV7-9 and TRBJ1-2, the complete variable domain is DTGVSQNPRHKITKRGQNVTFRCDPISEHNRLYWYRQTLGQGPEFLTYFQNEAQLEKSRLLSDRFSAERPKGSFSTLEIQRTEQGDSAMYLCASSPLREDYGYTFGSGTRLTVV.

The rearrangement links TRBV6-1 to TRBJ2-4; possible D gene TRBD2, 7 bases. The V gene's germline CDR1 is MNHNS and CDR2 SASEGT. Trimming took 2 bases from V and 8 from J, leaving 22 bases between them. The CDR3 runs 17 residues. The chain's CDR3 is CASSEYGPTREGDIQYF. The CDR3 DNA sequence: TGTGCCAGCAGTGAATACGGACCTACGAGGGAGGGGGACATTCAGTACTTC.

The rearrangement links TRBV19 to TRBJ1-4; D uncertain. Germline V gene lookup returns CDR1 LNHDA and CDR2 SQIVND (reference sequence). The ends were cut back, 4 bases at V and 0 bases at J, with 12 bases in the middle. This CDR3 contains 16 residues. The CDR3: CASSTLSEATNEKLFF. CDR3 coding DNA: TGTGCCAGTAGTACCCTTTCAGAAGCAACTAATGAAAAACTGTTTTTT.

In nucleotides, the CDR3 is TGTGCCAGTAGTACAGGACAGGGGACCCTCGGGGAGCAGTTCTTC. This sequence encodes CASSTGQGTLGEQFF. The chain joins TRBV19 to TRBJ2-1; 9 bases align to TRBD1. The V segment lost 4 bases and the J segment 10 bases; nucleotides outside the gene matches: 11. The CDR3 is 15 residues long. Germline CDR1 and CDR2: LNHDA and SQIVND (reference sequence).

The gene calls are TRBV5-1 and TRBJ2-7; 8 bases map to TRBD1. Germline V CDR1 and CDR2: SGHRS, YFSETQ. CDR3 length: 15 amino acids. V was pared by 1 base and J by 3 bases, with 6 bases of the junction left unmatched. CDR3 in DNA: TGCGCCAGCAGCTTGAACAGGGGGGTTGGCTACGAGCAGTACTTC. This translates into CASSLNRGVGYEQYF. The variable domain in full, completed from reference TRBV5-1 and TRBJ2-7, reads KAGVTQTPRYLIKTRGQQVTLSCSPISGHRSVSWYQQTPGQGLQFLFEYFSETQRNKGNFPGRFSGRQFSNSRSEMNVSTLELGDSALYLCASSLNRGVGYEQYFGPGTRLTVT.

The chain links TRBV29-1 to TRBJ1-4; 11 nucleotides match TRBD1. V lost 6 bases to trimming and J lost 7 bases; unmatched junction nucleotides: 7. The V gene's germline CDR1 is SQVTM and CDR2 ANQGSEA. This CDR3 spans 14 amino acids. Here the CDR3 reads CSVADRGRGEKLFF. The CDR3 DNA follows: TGCAGCGTGGCGGACAGGGGGCGCGGTGAAAAACTGTTTTTT.

This chain connects TRBV11-2 to TRBJ2-3, with 8 bases fitting TRBD1. The length of the CDR3 is 15 residues. Germline values: CDR1 SGHAT, CDR2 FQNNGV. The V gene end was trimmed by 5 bases and the J gene end by 3 bases; junction bases not matched to a gene: 7. Written as DNA, the CDR3 is TGTGCCAGCAGCCCAGACGGGACAGGTACAGATACGCAGTATTTT. This encodes CASSPDGTGTDTQYF.

V gene TRBV5-1 combines with J gene TRBJ2-2, with 12 bases fitting TRBD2. Germline V gene data show CDR1 as SGHRS and CDR2 as YFSETQ. The CDR3 runs to 18 residues. V lost 4 bases, J lost 5 bases, and 12 bases stayed unmatched. DNA for the CDR3: TGCGCCAGCAGCCGTCTAGCGGGAGGGCCTCAGGGTACCGGGGAGCTGTTTTTT. Its translation: CASSRLAGGPQGTGELFF.